This TCR beta chain was sequenced during a study of T cell responses to AZD1222 COVID-19 vaccine. The V gene's germline CDR1 is SGHTA and CDR2 FQGTGA. V was trimmed by 5 bases and J by 9 bases, leaving 13 bases between them. The CDR3 runs to 13 residues. Repertoires were generated with immunoSEQ multiplex PCR, while TCRdb's copy carries only in-frame clones and drops some. The sample has over 100,000 clones, 70% to 90% seen once. This clonotype originated in an adult in good health. Material: peripheral blood, obtained on day 0 of AZD1222 vaccination. J is TRBJ2-2 and V is TRBV7-3; D assignment may be TRBD1 or TRBD2 (5 bases each). CDR3 in amino acids: CASSRGTTRELFF. The DNA of the CDR3 is TGTGCCAGCAGCCGAGGGACCACGAGGGAGCTGTTTTTT.